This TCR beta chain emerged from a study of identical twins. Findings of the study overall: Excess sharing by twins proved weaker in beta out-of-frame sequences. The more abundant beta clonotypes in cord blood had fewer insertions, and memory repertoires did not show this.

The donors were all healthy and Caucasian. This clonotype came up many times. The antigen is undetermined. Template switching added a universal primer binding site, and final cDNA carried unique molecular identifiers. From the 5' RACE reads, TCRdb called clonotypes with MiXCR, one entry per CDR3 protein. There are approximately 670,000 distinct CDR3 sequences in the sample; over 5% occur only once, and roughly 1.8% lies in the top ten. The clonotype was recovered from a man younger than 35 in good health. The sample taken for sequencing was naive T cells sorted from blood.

The chain's CDR3 is CASSLGMSQETQYF. The CDR3 nucleotides are TGCGCCAGCAGCTTGGGGATGAGCCAAGAGACCCAGTACTTC. The V and J genes are TRBV5-1 and TRBJ2-5; D is uncertain. The CDR3 spans 14 residues. V lost 0 bases, J lost 1 base, and 7 bases lay in between. The germline V gene has CDR1 SGHRS and CDR2 YFSETQ.